This T cell receptor (beta chain) came from a study of blood T cell repertoires in COVID-19. In the study overall: The United States, Italy and Spain provided the acute and convalescent COVID-19 samples. From T cells, B-cell-depleted T cells, or PBMCs came the material, which was cDNA or gDNA.

Produced via immunoSEQ multiplex PCR; TCRdb's table is partial and in-frame only. The sample holds 100,000 to 150,000 clones, around nine tenths seen once. CDR3 length equals 16 residues. The germline V gene has CDR1 MNHEY and CDR2 SMNVEV (reference sequence). Trimming cost V 3 bases and J 0 bases, with 12 bases left between them. The gene calls are TRBV27 and TRBJ1-5, with D perhaps TRBD1 (5 bases). The specimen sequenced was peripheral blood. The source of this sequence is a woman between 50 and 59 years old with acute or convalescent COVID-19. CDR3 residues: CASSFPPGNSNQPQHF. Written as DNA, the CDR3 is TGTGCCAGCAGTTTCCCCCCAGGGAATAGCAATCAGCCCCAGCATTTT.